This TCR beta chain was identified during a study of early T cells in non-severe SARS-CoV-2 infection. Across the study: Chains were not paired, and sequencing was done on bulk RNA from unsorted whole blood.

This clonotype has just a few counts. Its specificity is not known. The germline V gene has CDR1 ENHRY and CDR2 SYGVKD. The CDR3 extends over 14 amino acids. V lost 10 bases and J 4 bases, leaving 16 bases between the germline ends. Study conclusions and caveats: VDJdb matching skewed toward anti-spike CD8 responses, missing private and CD4 specificities.

Unique molecular identifiers (one per individual cDNA molecule) were attached. Using its own MiXCR run on the 5' RACE reads, TCRdb lists one record per CDR3 protein. Found here are approximately 46,000 distinct CDR3 sequences, 20% to 25% of them singletons; the top ten hold 4.6%. The sequence was collected from an adult who was a healthcare worker with PCR-confirmed SARS-CoV-2 infection or an uninfected control (not recorded which). The chain employs TRBV10-3 and TRBJ2-2; either TRBD1 or TRBD2 may fit D (5 bases each). This material consisted of whole blood, taken at baseline. The CDR3 coding sequence is TGTGCCACCGAGGGGACGAGATCCACCGGGGAGCTGTTTTTT. Its translation: CATEGTRSTGELFF.